What follows are 14 T cell receptor beta chains derived from one specimen sequenced in a study of early T cells in non-severe SARS-CoV-2 infection. A single record per CDR3 protein comes from TCRdb applying MiXCR to the 5' RACE reads. The repertoire has 65,000 to 85,000 distinct CDR3 sequences, approximately 13% of them found once; the top ten carry 4.5% to 6.5%. Source material: whole blood. These receptors came from an adult who was a healthcare worker with PCR-confirmed SARS-CoV-2 infection or an uninfected control (not recorded which).

This clonotype was seen ten or more times. The chain uses TRBV27 and TRBJ2-2; D is possibly TRBD1 (5 bases). The CDR3 runs 14 residues. The germline V gene encodes CDR1 MNHEY and CDR2 SMNVEV (reference sequence). The V gene lost 3 bases and the J gene lost 3 bases, with 8 bases spanning the gap. In DNA form, the CDR3 reads TGTGCCAGCAGTTTGTTAGGGGACACCGGGGAGCTGTTTTTT. It is translated as CASSLLGDTGELFF.

This chain links TRBV19 with TRBJ2-1; no firm D call. V was pared by 6 bases and J by 0 bases, with 9 bases between. This CDR3 has 14 residues. Germline lookup yields CDR1 LNHDA and CDR2 SQIVND (reference sequence). The CDR3 loop is CASRPSDSYNEQFF. The CDR3 region has the DNA TGTGCCAGTAGACCCAGCGACTCCTACAATGAGCAGTTCTTC.

This clonotype was detected ten times or more. The J gene is TRBJ1-5, the V gene TRBV4-1; no clear D gene. In germline, CDR1 is MGHRA, CDR2 YSYEKL. V lost 4 bases and J 4 bases, leaving 8 bases between the germline ends. The length of the CDR3 is 13 residues. The CDR3 nucleotides are TGCGCCAGCAGCCCGGACCGGAATCAGCCCCAGCATTTT. Translated, it gives CASSPDRNQPQHF.

This clonotype was detected ten times or more. The rearrangement joins TRBV7-9 to TRBJ1-6, with D maybe TRBD1 (5 bases). The CDR3 runs 13 residues. V lost 5 bases and J 10 bases, leaving 12 bases between the germline ends. In germline, CDR1 is SEHNR, CDR2 FQNEAQ (reference sequence). CDR3 region: CASSPGYGSPLHF. The CDR3, as DNA: TGTGCCAGCAGCCCAGGGTACGGGTCACCCCTCCACTTT.

This clonotype turned up a few times. The chain is built from TRBV4-1 and TRBJ2-3; D remains ambiguous. Germline-derived CDR1 and CDR2 are MGHRA and YSYEKL. V lost 1 base, J lost 2 bases, and 13 bases lay in between. The CDR3 extends over 16 amino acids. The CDR3 nucleotides are TGCGCCAGCAGCCAAGCGGGTCGGAAGATCACAGATACGCAGTATTTT. Translation: CASSQAGRKITDTQYF.

This clonotype was picked up many times. The chain employs TRBV28 and TRBJ2-3, with TRBD1 matching 8 bases. The germline CDR1 and CDR2 sequences are MDHEN and SYDVKM. This CDR3 has 14 residues. V lost 6 bases and J lost 4; bases outside the gene matches: 6. DNA for the CDR3: TGTGCCAGCAGCCCAGGACAGGGCCCAGATACGCAGTATTTT. This sequence encodes CASSPGQGPDTQYF.

This clonotype was seen at least ten times. J is TRBJ2-1 and V is TRBV29-1; D possibly uses TRBD1 or TRBD2 (6 bases each). V lost 3 bases to trimming and J lost 7 bases, with 16 bases between them. The CDR3 extends over 14 amino acids. Germline V gene sequence: CDR1 SQVTM, CDR2 ANQGSEA. Here the CDR3 reads CSVEGGTGWNEQFF. The DNA of the CDR3 is TGCAGCGTTGAGGGGGGAACAGGGTGGAATGAGCAGTTCTTC.

This clonotype occurred many times. The chain joins TRBV6-5 to TRBJ1-1, with D hard to call. CDR1 is MNHEY, CDR2 SVGAGI, per germline. Trimming pared 2 bases from V and 4 bases from J, leaving 8 bases between. This CDR3 is 13 amino acids long. The CDR3 DNA reads TGTGCCAGCAGTTACAGGCGGGTCACTGAAGCTTTCTTT. It yields the protein CASSYRRVTEAFF.

The chain uses TRBV20-1 and TRBJ2-7; tentatively, D is TRBD2 (5 bases). Trimming took 2 bases from V and 5 from J, leaving 10 bases between them. The germline gives CDR1 DFQATT, CDR2 SNEGSKA (reference sequence). The CDR3 loop spans 12 amino acids. The CDR3 region has the DNA TGCAGTGCTAGAACTGACGGGGACGAGCAGTACTTC. It is translated as CSARTDGDEQYF.

This clonotype was seen many times. The chain joins TRBV20-1 to TRBJ1-4; D is uncertain. V lost 0 bases to trimming and J lost 0 bases, with 5 bases between them. CDR3 length equals 14 residues. Germline V gene sequence: CDR1 DFQATT, CDR2 SNEGSKA (reference sequence). The chain's CDR3 is CSARDRTTNEKLFF. CDR3 coding DNA: TGCAGTGCTAGAGACAGGACAACTAATGAAAAACTGTTTTTT.

In its sample, this clonotype was seen many times. The rearrangement links TRBV18 to TRBJ2-1; D is possibly TRBD2 (7 bases). CDR1 KGHSH and CDR2 LQKENI come from the germline V gene. The length of the CDR3 is 14 residues. Trimming removed 4 bases at V and 5 bases at J, with 12 bases between. This CDR3 reads CASSRGGVHNEQFF. The CDR3 DNA is TGTGCCAGCTCACGGGGGGGCGTCCACAATGAGCAGTTCTTC.

This clonotype was counted a single time. The genes are TRBV4-1 and TRBJ2-5; D remains ambiguous. There are 15 residues in the CDR3. V was shortened by 0 bases and J by 7 bases, with 15 bases between the two germline ends. Germline CDR1 is MGHRA and CDR2 is YSYEKL. CDR3 region: CASSQESGFGGTQYF. CDR3 DNA: TGCGCCAGCAGCCAAGAATCCGGATTTGGCGGGACCCAGTACTTC.

V is TRBV5-5 and J is TRBJ1-5; D is perhaps TRBD1 (5 bases). CDR1 is SGHKS, CDR2 YYEKEE, per germline (reference sequence). This CDR3 has 16 amino acids. V gave up 4 bases and J gave up 4 bases, with 18 bases separating them. The CDR3 coding sequence is TGTGCCAGCAGCCAAGCCCCCCAGGGTTGGAATCAGCCCCAGCATTTT. This translates into CASSQAPQGWNQPQHF.

This clonotype was detected ten times or more. V and J are TRBV6-4 and TRBJ1-2; D is uncertain. The CDR3 consists of 16 residues. Germline CDR1 is MRHNA and CDR2 is SNTAGT. Trimming removed 3 bases at V and 4 bases at J, with 18 bases between. The CDR3 reads CASSEGPRESPYGYTF. CDR3 nucleotides: TGTGCCAGCAGTGAGGGCCCCCGGGAGTCACCCTATGGCTACACCTTC.